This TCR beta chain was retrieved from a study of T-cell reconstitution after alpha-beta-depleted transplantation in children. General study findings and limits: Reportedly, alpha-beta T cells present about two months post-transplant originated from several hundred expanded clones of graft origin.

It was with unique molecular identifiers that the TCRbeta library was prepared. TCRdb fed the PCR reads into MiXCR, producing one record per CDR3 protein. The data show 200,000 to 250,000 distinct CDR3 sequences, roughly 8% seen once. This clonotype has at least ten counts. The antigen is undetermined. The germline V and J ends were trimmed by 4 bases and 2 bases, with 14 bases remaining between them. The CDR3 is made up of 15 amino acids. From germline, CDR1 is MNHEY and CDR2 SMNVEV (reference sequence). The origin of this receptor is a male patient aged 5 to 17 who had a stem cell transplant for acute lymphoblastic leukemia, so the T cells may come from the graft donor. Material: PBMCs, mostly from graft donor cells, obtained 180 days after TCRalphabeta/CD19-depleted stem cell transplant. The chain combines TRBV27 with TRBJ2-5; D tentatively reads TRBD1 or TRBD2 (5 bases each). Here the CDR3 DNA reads TGTGCCAGCAGTTCCTTCCGGGACCATCAAGAGACCCAGTACTTC. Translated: CASSSFRDHQETQYF.